The 25 T cell receptor beta chains below all came from one sample that was sequenced in a study of high-grade serous ovarian cancer treatment subgroups. The tumor samples were collected prior to definitive surgery or chemotherapy. The repertoire was sequenced with immunoSEQ multiplex PCR; TCRdb's copy has only in-frame clones and lacks some. The sample lists around 30,000 clones; about 81% were seen once. Sequencing used tumor tissue. Source of these receptors: a human donor with high-grade serous ovarian cancer.

The CDR3 region is CASSYRTGLHSGNTIYF. DNA for the CDR3: TGTGCCAGCAGCTACCGGACAGGGCTACACTCTGGAAACACCATATATTTT. The V call is TRBV7-4, the J call TRBJ1-3; 8 nucleotides line up with TRBD1. V was clipped by 4 bases and J by 0 bases; unmatched bases: 8. Germline V gives CDR1 SGHVT, CDR2 SQSDAQ. The CDR3 extends over 17 amino acids.

The rearrangement links TRBV6-5 to TRBJ2-7, with 10 nucleotides matching TRBD2. The CDR3 loop spans 14 amino acids. J was trimmed by 7 bases and V by 6 bases; bases with no gene match: 9. Germline CDR1 is MNHEY and CDR2 is SVGAGI. Here the CDR3 reads CASSGLAAGGEQYF. DNA of the CDR3: TGTGCCAGCAGCGGACTAGCGGCAGGGGGGGAGCAGTACTTC.

This rearrangement joins TRBV9 to TRBJ2-1, with D possibly TRBD2 on 6 matching bases. The germline V and J ends were trimmed by 3 bases and 6 bases, with 13 bases remaining between them. This CDR3 contains 14 residues. CDR1 is SGDLS, CDR2 YYNGEE, per germline. The CDR3 region is CASSAGLRPNEQFF. The CDR3 coding sequence is TGTGCCAGCAGCGCGGGACTCCGACCCAATGAGCAGTTCTTC.

The chain has TRBV5-1 and TRBJ1-3; D gene unclear. Trimming pared 3 bases from V and 0 bases from J, leaving 16 bases between. The CDR3 covers 17 residues. Germline V lookup: CDR1 SGHRS, CDR2 YFSETQ. In nucleotides, the CDR3 is TGCGCCAGCAGCTCCGAAACGGGTCTTCGCTCTGGAAACACCATATATTTT. This sequence encodes CASSSETGLRSGNTIYF.

This clone was seen a handful of times. The chain joins TRBV18 to TRBJ2-4; 10 bases are a match to TRBD1. The CDR3 spans 18 residues. With V trimmed by 3 bases and J by 2 bases, 10 bases remained unmatched. Looked up from germline, CDR1 is KGHSH and CDR2 is LQKENI. CDR3 loop: CASSPPRDRGGTKNIQYF. CDR3 bases: TGTGCCAGCTCACCTCCTCGGGACAGGGGTGGTACCAAAAACATTCAGTACTTC. The full variable domain, in which reference TRBV18 and TRBJ2-4 provide the parts outside the CDR3, is NAGVMQNPRHLVRRRGQEARLRCSPMKGHSHVYWYRQLPEEGLKFMVYLQKENIIDESGMPKERFSAEFPKEGPSILRIQQVVRGDSAAYFCASSPPRDRGGTKNIQYFGAGTRLSVL.

The V gene is TRBV19, the J gene TRBJ1-2, with D maybe TRBD1 (6 bases). From germline, CDR1 is LNHDA and CDR2 SQIVND (reference sequence). The length of the CDR3 is 13 residues. Trimming took off 6 bases at V and 3 bases at J, with 11 bases between the two ends. DNA for the CDR3: TGTGCCAGTAGGGTCAGGGGCTACTATGGCTACACCTTC. Its translation is CASRVRGYYGYTF. Full variable domain (outside the CDR3, taken from reference TRBV19 and TRBJ1-2): DGGITQSPKYLFRKEGQNVTLSCEQNLNHDAMYWYRQDPGQGLRLIYYSQIVNDFQKGDIAEGYSVSREKKESFPLTVTSAQKNPTAFYLCASRVRGYYGYTFGSGTRLTVV.

This clone was detected only once. The chain recombines TRBV11-1 with TRBJ2-1; unclear D gene. The CDR3 runs 18 residues. The V and J ends lost 4 bases and 0 bases respectively, with 19 bases between them. Germline CDR1 is SGHAT and CDR2 is FQDESV (reference sequence). The CDR3 region is CASSSGTGPPSSYNEQFF. CDR3 DNA: TGTGCCAGCAGCTCCGGAACCGGGCCGCCGAGCTCCTACAATGAGCAGTTCTTC.

As DNA, the CDR3 is TGTGCCAGCAGCTTAGATCCCGACTCGGAGCAGTACTTC. The encoded protein is CASSLDPDSEQYF. J is TRBJ2-5 and V is TRBV11-2; D ambiguous. Germline V gene sequence: CDR1 SGHAT, CDR2 FQNNGV. CDR3 length: 13 residues. Trimming shortened V by 0 bases and J by 11 bases, and 13 bases separated the two germline ends. Using reference TRBV11-2 and TRBJ2-5 for the parts outside the CDR3, the full variable domain is EAGVAQSPRYKIIEKRQSVAFWCNPISGHATLYWYQQILGQGPKLLIQFQNNGVVDDSQLPKDRFSAERLKGVDSTLKIQPAKLEDSAVYLCASSLDPDSEQYFGPGTRLLVL.

This chain joins TRBV7-9 and TRBJ1-1; 8 bases match TRBD1. CDR3 length: 16 amino acids. V lost 7 bases to trimming and J lost 1 base; unmatched junction nucleotides: 11. The germline gives CDR1 SEHNR, CDR2 FQNEAQ (reference sequence). The CDR3 here is CASTPPRGLRNTEAFF. The CDR3 region has the DNA TGTGCCAGCACCCCCCCCAGGGGGCTTCGGAACACTGAAGCTTTCTTT.

The rearrangement uses TRBV7-9 and TRBJ2-3, with D maybe TRBD1 (6 bases). CDR1 and CDR2 (germline): SEHNR, FQNEAQ (reference sequence). This CDR3 contains 14 residues. V lost 6 bases to trimming and J lost 1 base, with 11 bases between them. CDR3 nucleotides: TGTGCCAGCAGGCGAGGGGGACGCACAGATACGCAGTATTTT. Its protein is CASRRGGRTDTQYF.

This sequence joins TRBV28 and TRBJ2-2; 9 positions agree with TRBD1. V gave up 7 bases and J gave up 6 bases; unmatched junction bases: 9. The CDR3 sequence is 15 residues long. The germline CDR1 and CDR2 sequences are MDHEN and SYDVKM. As DNA, the CDR3 is TGTGCCAGCACCGGGGACAGGGTGGGATCCGGGGAGCTGTTTTTT. Protein product: CASTGDRVGSGELFF.

This chain uses TRBV7-9 with TRBJ2-3; TRBD1 aligns across 7 bases. J gave up 0 bases and V 1 base, and 4 bases lay outside the gene matches. Germline V lookup: CDR1 SEHNR, CDR2 FQNEAQ (reference sequence). The length of the CDR3 is 16 residues. The CDR3 bases are TGTGCCAGCAGCTTAGGTGTACAGGGGAGCACAGATACGCAGTATTTT. It yields the protein CASSLGVQGSTDTQYF.

As concerns this clone: An end of the junction does not agree with germline; a read error may underlie this. The gene calls are TRBV6-5 and TRBJ1-1, with a tentative D call TRBD1 (6 bases). Germline values: CDR1 MNHEY, CDR2 SVGAGI. This CDR3 region has 13 residues. CDR3 sequence: CAISPSGVTEAFF. The CDR3 DNA is TGTGCCATCAGTCCCTCAGGGGTCACTGAAGCTTTCTTT.

This clone was seen a few times. The chain uses TRBV10-3 and TRBJ2-7, with 7 bases that match TRBD2. The CDR3 loop spans 14 amino acids. J was trimmed by 3 bases and V by 2 bases; bases with no gene match: 4. In germline, CDR1 is ENHRY, CDR2 SYGVKD. The CDR3 loop is CAISESGKDYEQYF. The CDR3 DNA reads TGTGCCATCAGTGAGAGCGGGAAGGACTACGAGCAGTACTTC.

V gene TRBV4-1 combines with J gene TRBJ2-7; 12 bases map to TRBD1. In germline, CDR1 is MGHRA, CDR2 YSYEKL. This CDR3 region has 14 residues. V gave up 3 bases and J gave up 7 bases; unmatched junction bases: 4. CDR3 sequence (DNA): TGCGCCAGCAGCCAGGGGACAGGGGGCGATGAGCAGTACTTC. The encoded protein is CASSQGTGGDEQYF.

The rearrangement joins TRBV5-4 to TRBJ2-7; 10 bases map to TRBD2. CDR3 length: 15 amino acids. The trim removed 0 bases at V and 7 bases at J, leaving 7 bases unmatched. Germline CDR1 is SGHNT and CDR2 is YYREEE (reference sequence). This CDR3 reads CASSLASGRQYEQYF. The DNA for the CDR3 is TGTGCCAGCAGCTTGGCTAGCGGGAGACAGTATGAGCAGTACTTC. Combining the CDR3 with reference TRBV5-4 and TRBJ2-7 gives the whole variable domain ETGVTQSPTHLIKTRGQQVTLRCSSQSGHNTVSWYQQALGQGPQFIFQYYREEENGRGNFPPRFSGLQFPNYSSELNVNALELDDSALYLCASSLASGRQYEQYFGPGTRLTVT.

This clone was observed a single time. The chain combines TRBV6-1 with TRBJ2-2; 10 positions match TRBD1. Germline V gene sequence: CDR1 MNHNS, CDR2 SASEGT. After removal of 4 bases from V and 7 bases from J, the junction contained 6 bases not matched to a gene. CDR3 length: 15 residues. The CDR3 coding sequence is TGTGCCAGCAGTGGACGACAGGGGGCGGTCGGGGAGCTGTTTTTT. This translates into CASSGRQGAVGELFF.

The gene calls are TRBV2 and TRBJ1-4; TRBD1 matches 9 bases. Germline lookup yields CDR1 SNHLY and CDR2 FYNNEI. The J segment lost 8 bases and the V segment lost 5 bases, leaving 12 bases of the junction unmatched. The CDR3 runs to 16 residues. The CDR3 is CASSQDTGGAGEKLFF. The CDR3 DNA is TGTGCCAGCAGTCAAGATACAGGGGGCGCTGGGGAAAAACTGTTTTTT. Full variable domain (missing parts from reference TRBV2 and TRBJ1-4): EPEVTQTPSHQVTQMGQEVILRCVPISNHLYFYWYRQILGQKVEFLVSFYNNEISEKSEIFDDQFSVERPDGSNFTLKIRSTKLEDSAMYFCASSQDTGGAGEKLFFGSGTQLSVL.

In its sample, this clone was seen a few times. This chain joins TRBV7-9 and TRBJ2-7; D gene ambiguous. The germline V and J ends were trimmed by 3 bases and 6 bases, with 12 bases remaining between them. Germline values: CDR1 SEHNR, CDR2 FQNEAQ (reference sequence). The CDR3 runs to 13 residues. The CDR3 sequence: CASSFGLGSEQYF. Here the CDR3 DNA reads TGTGCCAGCAGCTTCGGGTTGGGAAGCGAGCAGTACTTC. The entire variable domain, with the rest obtained from reference TRBV7-9 and TRBJ2-7, is as follows: DTGVSQNPRHKITKRGQNVTFRCDPISEHNRLYWYRQTLGQGPEFLTYFQNEAQLEKSRLLSDRFSAERPKGSFSTLEIQRTEQGDSAMYLCASSFGLGSEQYFGPGTRLTVT.

V usage is TRBV28 and J usage is TRBJ1-5, with TRBD1 as a possible D gene (6 bases). The CDR3 totals 15 residues. Trimming left V 6 bases short and J 0 bases short, with 12 bases between. Germline V gene data show CDR1 as MDHEN and CDR2 as SYDVKM. CDR3 amino acids: CASRLTGHSNQPQHF. Here the CDR3 DNA reads TGTGCCAGCAGGTTGACGGGACATAGCAATCAGCCCCAGCATTTT.

The chain has TRBV7-9 and TRBJ2-7; D not resolved. There are 12 residues in the CDR3. Between the trimmed V and J ends, which lost 5 bases and 6 bases, there was a span of 11 bases. Germline CDR1 SEHNR, CDR2 FQNEAQ (reference sequence). The CDR3 loop is CASSHEFREQYF. For the CDR3, the DNA is TGTGCCAGCAGCCACGAATTTCGCGAGCAGTACTTC. Full variable domain (remainder filled in from reference TRBV7-9 and TRBJ2-7): DTGVSQNPRHKITKRGQNVTFRCDPISEHNRLYWYRQTLGQGPEFLTYFQNEAQLEKSRLLSDRFSAERPKGSFSTLEIQRTEQGDSAMYLCASSHEFREQYFGPGTRLTVT.

The V and J genes are TRBV28 and TRBJ1-2, with 8 nucleotides matching TRBD1. Germline values: CDR1 MDHEN, CDR2 SYDVKM. The length of the CDR3 is 11 residues. The V segment lost 6 bases and the J segment 8 bases; nucleotides outside the gene matches: 2. CDR3 residues: CASSRGRGYTF. The DNA of the CDR3 is TGTGCCAGCAGCAGGGGGCGGGGCTACACCTTC.

V gene TRBV4-2 combines with J gene TRBJ1-4, with D uncertain. CDR3 length: 16 residues. CDR1 is LGHNA, CDR2 YNFKEQ, per germline. The germline V and J ends were trimmed by 0 bases and 6 bases, with 14 bases remaining between them. In DNA, the CDR3 is TGTGCCAGCAGCCAAGATGACGCGGGTTATGATGAAAAACTGTTTTTT. Translating it yields CASSQDDAGYDEKLFF.

The CDR3 protein is CASSFLQGRGETQYF. The CDR3 region has the DNA TGCGCCAGCAGCTTTTTACAGGGAAGGGGGGAGACCCAGTACTTC. The genes are TRBV5-1 and TRBJ2-5, with a tentative D call TRBD1 (6 bases). The germline V and J ends were trimmed by 2 bases and 5 bases, with 16 bases remaining between them. The CDR3 runs to 15 residues. The germline CDR1 and CDR2 sequences are SGHRS and YFSETQ.

This sequence joins TRBV28 and TRBJ2-5, with D unresolved. The CDR3 totals 12 residues. Germline V lookup: CDR1 MDHEN, CDR2 SYDVKM. Trimming pared 6 bases from V and 3 bases from J, leaving 8 bases between. In DNA form, the CDR3 reads TGTGCCAGCAGCGACAAGAAAGAGACCCAGTACTTC. Its protein product is CASSDKKETQYF.